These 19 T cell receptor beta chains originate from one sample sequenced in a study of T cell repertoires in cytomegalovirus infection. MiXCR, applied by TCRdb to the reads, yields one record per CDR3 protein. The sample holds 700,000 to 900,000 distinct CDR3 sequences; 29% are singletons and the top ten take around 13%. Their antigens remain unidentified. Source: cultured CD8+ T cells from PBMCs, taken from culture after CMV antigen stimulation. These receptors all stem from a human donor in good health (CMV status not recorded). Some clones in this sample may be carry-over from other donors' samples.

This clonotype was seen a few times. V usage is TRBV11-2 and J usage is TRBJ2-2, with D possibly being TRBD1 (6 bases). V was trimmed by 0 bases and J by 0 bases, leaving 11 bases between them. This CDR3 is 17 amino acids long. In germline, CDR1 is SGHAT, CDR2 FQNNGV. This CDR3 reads CASSLEGAATNTGELFF. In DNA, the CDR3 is TGTGCCAGCAGCTTAGAGGGGGCCGCGACGAACACCGGGGAGCTGTTTTTT.

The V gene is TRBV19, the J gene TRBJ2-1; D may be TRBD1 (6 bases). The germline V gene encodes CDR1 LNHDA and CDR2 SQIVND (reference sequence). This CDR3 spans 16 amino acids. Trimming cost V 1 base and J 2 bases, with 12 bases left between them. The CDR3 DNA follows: TGTGCCAGTAGTATAGGGGGGCGGGCCGCCTACAATGAGCAGTTCTTC. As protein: CASSIGGRAAYNEQFF.

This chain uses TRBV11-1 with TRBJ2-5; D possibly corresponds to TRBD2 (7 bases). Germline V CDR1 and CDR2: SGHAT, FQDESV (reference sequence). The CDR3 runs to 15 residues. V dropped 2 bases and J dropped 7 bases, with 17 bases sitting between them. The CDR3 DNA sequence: TGTGCCAGCAGCTTACGGCGGGGGCCCGAGGGGACCCAGTACTTC. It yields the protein CASSLRRGPEGTQYF. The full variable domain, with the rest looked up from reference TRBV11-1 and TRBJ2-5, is EAEVAQSPRYKITEKSQAVAFWCDPISGHATLYWYRQILGQGPELLVQFQDESVVDDSQLPKDRFSAERLKGVDSTLKIQPAELGDSAMYLCASSLRRGPEGTQYFGPGTRLLVL.

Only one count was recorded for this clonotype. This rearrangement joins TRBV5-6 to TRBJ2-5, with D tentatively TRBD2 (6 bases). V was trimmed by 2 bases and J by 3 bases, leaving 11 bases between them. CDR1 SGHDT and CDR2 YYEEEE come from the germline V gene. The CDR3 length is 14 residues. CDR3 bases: TGTGCCAGCAGCTTCGGAGGGGTAGAAGAGACCCAGTACTTC. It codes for CASSFGGVEETQYF.

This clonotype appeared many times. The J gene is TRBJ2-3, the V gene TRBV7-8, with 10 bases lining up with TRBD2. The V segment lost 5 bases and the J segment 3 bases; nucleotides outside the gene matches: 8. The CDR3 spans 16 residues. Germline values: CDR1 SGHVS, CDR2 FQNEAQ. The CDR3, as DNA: TGTGCCAGCAGCCTAGAGCGGGGGGGAACAACAGATACGCAGTATTTT. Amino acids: CASSLERGGTTDTQYF.

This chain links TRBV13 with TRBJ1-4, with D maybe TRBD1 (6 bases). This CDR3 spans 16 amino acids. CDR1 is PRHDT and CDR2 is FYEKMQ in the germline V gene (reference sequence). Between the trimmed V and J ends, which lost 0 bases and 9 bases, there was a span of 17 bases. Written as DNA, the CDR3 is TGTGCCAGCAGCTTAGGCGGAGGGACATCCACCCAAAAACTGTTTTTT. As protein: CASSLGGGTSTQKLFF.

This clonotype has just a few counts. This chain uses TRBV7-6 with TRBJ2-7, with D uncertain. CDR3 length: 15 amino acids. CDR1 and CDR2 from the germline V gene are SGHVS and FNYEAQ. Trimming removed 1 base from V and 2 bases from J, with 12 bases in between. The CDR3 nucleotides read TGTGCCAGCAGCTTAGTAAGGGTTGGCACCTACGAGCAGTACTTC. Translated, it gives CASSLVRVGTYEQYF.

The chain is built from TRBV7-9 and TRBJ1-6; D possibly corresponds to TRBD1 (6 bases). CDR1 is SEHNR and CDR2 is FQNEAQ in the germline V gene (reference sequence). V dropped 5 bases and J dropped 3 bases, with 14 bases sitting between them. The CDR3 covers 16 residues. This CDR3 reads CASSLRGGGYNSPLHF. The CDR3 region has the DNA TGTGCCAGCAGCCTACGAGGGGGGGGCTATAATTCACCCCTCCACTTT.

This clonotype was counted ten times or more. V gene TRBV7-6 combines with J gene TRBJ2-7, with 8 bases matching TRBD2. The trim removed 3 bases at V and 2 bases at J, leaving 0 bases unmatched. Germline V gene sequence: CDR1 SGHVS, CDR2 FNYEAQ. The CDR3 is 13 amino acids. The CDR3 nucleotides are TGTGCCAGCAGCTTCGGGGGGGCCTACGAGCAGTACTTC. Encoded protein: CASSFGGAYEQYF.

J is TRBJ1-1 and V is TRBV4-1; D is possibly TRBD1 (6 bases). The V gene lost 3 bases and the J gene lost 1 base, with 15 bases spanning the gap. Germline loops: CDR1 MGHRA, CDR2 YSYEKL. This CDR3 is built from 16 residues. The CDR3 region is CASSHDTGIKNTEAFF. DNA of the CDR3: TGCGCCAGCAGCCACGATACAGGGATTAAGAACACTGAAGCTTTCTTT.

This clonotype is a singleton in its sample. Here the CDR3 DNA reads TGTGCCAGCAGTCCGGAGACAGGGTCGGTGGCTGAAGCTTTCTTT. This sequence encodes CASSPETGSVAEAFF. The rearrangement links TRBV27 to TRBJ1-1, with 7 bases aligning to TRBD1. The CDR3 is 15 residues long. Germline loops: CDR1 MNHEY, CDR2 SMNVEV (reference sequence). After removal of 5 bases from V and 6 bases from J, the junction contained 12 bases not matched to a gene.

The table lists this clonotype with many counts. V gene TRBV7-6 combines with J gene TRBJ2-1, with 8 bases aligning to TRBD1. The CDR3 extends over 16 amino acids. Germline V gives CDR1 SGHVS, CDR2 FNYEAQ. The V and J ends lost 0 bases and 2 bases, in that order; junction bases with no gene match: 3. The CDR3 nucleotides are TGTGCCAGCAGCTTAGCGGGGACAGGTGCCTACAATGAGCAGTTCTTC. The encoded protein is CASSLAGTGAYNEQFF. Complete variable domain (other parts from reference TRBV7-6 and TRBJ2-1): GAGVSQSPRYKVTKRGQDVALRCDPISGHVSLYWYRQALGQGPEFLTYFNYEAQQDKSGLPNDRFSAERPEGSISTLTIQRTEQRDSAMYRCASSLAGTGAYNEQFFGPGTRLTVL.

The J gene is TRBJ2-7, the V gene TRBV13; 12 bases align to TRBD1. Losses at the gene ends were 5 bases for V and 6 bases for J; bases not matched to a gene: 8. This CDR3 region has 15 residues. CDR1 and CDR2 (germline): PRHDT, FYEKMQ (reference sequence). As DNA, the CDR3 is TGTGCCAGCAGCATTCCGGGACAGGGGGCATCCGAGCAGTACTTC. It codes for CASSIPGQGASEQYF.

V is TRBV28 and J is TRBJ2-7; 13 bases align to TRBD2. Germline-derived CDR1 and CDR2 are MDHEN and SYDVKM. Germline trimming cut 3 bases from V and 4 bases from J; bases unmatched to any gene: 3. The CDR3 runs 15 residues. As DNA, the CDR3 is TGTGCCAGCAGTTTTTCGACTAGCGGGGGGTACGAGCAGTACGTC. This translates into CASSFSTSGGYEQYV.

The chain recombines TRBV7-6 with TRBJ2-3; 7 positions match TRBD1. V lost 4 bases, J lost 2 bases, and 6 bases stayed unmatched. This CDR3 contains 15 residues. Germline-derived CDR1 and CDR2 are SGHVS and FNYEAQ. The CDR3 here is CASSSGGPFTDTQYF. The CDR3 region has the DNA TGTGCCAGCAGCTCAGGGGGACCTTTCACAGATACGCAGTATTTT.

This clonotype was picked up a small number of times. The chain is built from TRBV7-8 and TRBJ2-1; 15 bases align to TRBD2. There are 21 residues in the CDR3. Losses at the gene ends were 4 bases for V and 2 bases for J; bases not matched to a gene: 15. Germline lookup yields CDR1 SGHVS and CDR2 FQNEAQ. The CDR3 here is CASSSPGGQGTSGGPYNEQFF. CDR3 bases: TGTGCCAGCAGCTCTCCAGGTGGGCAGGGGACTAGCGGGGGGCCCTACAATGAGCAGTTCTTC.

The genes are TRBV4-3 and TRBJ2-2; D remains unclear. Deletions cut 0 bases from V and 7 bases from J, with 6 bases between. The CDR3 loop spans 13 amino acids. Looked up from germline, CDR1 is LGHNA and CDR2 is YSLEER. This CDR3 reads CASSQEWGGELFF. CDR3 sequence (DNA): TGCGCCAGCAGCCAAGAATGGGGCGGGGAGCTGTTTTTT.

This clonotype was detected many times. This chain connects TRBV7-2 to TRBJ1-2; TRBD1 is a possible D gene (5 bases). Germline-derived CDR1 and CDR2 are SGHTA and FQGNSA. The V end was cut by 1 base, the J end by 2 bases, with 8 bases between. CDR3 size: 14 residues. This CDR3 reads CASSLEEGNYGYTF. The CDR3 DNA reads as TGTGCCAGCAGCTTAGAGGAGGGGAACTATGGCTACACCTTC.

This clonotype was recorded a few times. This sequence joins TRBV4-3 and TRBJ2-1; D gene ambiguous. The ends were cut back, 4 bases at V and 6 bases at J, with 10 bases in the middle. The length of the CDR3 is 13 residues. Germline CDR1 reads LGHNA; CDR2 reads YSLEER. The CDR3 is CASSLSWGNEQFF. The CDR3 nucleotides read TGCGCCAGCAGCCTCTCCTGGGGCAATGAGCAGTTCTTC.